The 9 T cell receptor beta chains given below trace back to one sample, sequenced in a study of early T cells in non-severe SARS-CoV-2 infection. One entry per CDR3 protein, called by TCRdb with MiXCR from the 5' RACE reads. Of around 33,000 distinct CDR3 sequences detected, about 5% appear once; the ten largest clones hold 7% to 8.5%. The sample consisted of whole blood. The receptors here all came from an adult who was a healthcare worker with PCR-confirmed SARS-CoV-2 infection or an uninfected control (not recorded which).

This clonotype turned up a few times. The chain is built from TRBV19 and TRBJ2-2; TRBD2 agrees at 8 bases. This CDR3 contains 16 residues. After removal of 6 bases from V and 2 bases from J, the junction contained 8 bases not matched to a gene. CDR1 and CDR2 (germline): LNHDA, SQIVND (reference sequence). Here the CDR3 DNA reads TGTGCCAGTAGCCTTCTAGCGGGCGCCAACACCGGGGAGCTGTTTTTT. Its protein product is CASSLLAGANTGELFF.

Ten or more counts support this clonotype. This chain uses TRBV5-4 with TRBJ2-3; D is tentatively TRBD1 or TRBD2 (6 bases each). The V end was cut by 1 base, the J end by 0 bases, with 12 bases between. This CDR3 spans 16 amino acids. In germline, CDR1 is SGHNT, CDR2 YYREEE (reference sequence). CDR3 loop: CASSLSRGPSTDTQYF. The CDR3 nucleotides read TGTGCCAGCAGCTTGAGTCGGGGGCCTAGCACAGATACGCAGTATTTT.

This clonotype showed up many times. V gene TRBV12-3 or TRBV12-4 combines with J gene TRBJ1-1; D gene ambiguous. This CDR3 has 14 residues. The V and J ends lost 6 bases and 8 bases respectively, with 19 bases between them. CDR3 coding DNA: TGTGCCAGCAGCCCACGTGCATCCGGCGGAGAAGCTTTCTTT. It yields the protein CASSPRASGGEAFF.

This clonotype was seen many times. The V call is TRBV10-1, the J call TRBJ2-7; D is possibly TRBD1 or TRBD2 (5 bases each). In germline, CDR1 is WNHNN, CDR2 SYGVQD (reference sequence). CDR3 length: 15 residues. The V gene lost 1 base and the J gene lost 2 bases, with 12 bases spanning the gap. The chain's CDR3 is CASSELRAGTYEQYF. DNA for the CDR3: TGCGCCAGCAGTGAGTTGAGGGCAGGGACCTACGAGCAGTACTTC.

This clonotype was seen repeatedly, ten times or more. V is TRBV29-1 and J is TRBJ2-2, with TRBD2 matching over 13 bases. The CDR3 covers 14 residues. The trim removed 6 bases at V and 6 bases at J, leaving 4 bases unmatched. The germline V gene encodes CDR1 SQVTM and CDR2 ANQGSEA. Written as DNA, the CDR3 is TGCAGCGTCGCGGGACTAGCGGGACCCGGGGAGCTGTTTTTT. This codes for CSVAGLAGPGELFF.

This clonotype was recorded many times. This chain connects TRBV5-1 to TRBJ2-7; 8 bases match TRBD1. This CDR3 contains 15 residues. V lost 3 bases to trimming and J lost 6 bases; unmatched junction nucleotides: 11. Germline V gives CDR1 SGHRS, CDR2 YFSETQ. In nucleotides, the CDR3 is TGCGCCAGCAGCTCGGACAGGGTCGGATTCTCCGAGCAGTACTTC. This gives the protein CASSSDRVGFSEQYF.

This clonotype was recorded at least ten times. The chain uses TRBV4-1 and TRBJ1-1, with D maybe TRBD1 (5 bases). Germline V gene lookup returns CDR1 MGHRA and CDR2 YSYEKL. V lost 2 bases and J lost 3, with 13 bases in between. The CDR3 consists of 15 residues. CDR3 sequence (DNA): TGCGCCAGCAGCCAACAGGGACTTGGGGACACTGAAGCTTTCTTT. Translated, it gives CASSQQGLGDTEAFF.

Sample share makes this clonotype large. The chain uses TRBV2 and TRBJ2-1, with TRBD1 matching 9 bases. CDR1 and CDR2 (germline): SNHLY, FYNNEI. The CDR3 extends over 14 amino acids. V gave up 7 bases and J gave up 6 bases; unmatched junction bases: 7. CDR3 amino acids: CASTPGQGLNEQFF. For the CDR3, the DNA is TGTGCCAGCACCCCGGGACAGGGCCTCAATGAGCAGTTCTTC.

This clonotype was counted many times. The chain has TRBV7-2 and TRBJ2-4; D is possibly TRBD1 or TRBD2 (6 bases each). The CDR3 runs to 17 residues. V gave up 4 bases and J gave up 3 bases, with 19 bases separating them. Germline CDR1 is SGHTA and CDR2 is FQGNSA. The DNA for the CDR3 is TGTGCCAGCAGCTCCCGGGACTTTCCCAGGGGCAAAAACATTCAGTACTTC. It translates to CASSSRDFPRGKNIQYF.